The 2 T cell receptor beta chains below all came from one sample that was sequenced in a study of blood T cell repertoires in COVID-19. The assay was immunoSEQ multiplex PCR, and TCRdb's table has in-frame clones only and misses some. The table shows over 200,000 clones, with 83% occurring only once. Sequenced input: peripheral blood. The receptors here all came from a woman aged 25 to 39 with COVID-19, enrolled during active disease.

The chain joins TRBV20-1 to TRBJ1-1, with a weak D call TRBD1 (5 bases). The germline CDR1 and CDR2 sequences are DFQATT and SNEGSKA (reference sequence). The V gene lost 3 bases and the J gene lost 0 bases, with 8 bases spanning the gap. The CDR3 contains 13 residues. CDR3 sequence: CSASPDMNTEAFF. The DNA of the CDR3 is TGCAGTGCTAGTCCGGACATGAACACTGAAGCTTTCTTT.

This rearrangement joins TRBV5-5 to TRBJ2-1; the match to TRBD2 covers 10 bases. The germline V gene has CDR1 SGHKS and CDR2 YYEKEE (reference sequence). The V gene end was trimmed by 0 bases and the J gene end by 9 bases; junction bases not matched to a gene: 9. CDR3 length: 16 residues. The CDR3 nucleotides are TGTGCCAGCAGCTTGGTAGTTTTAGCGGGGGGCGGTGAGCAGTTCTTC. It specifies CASSLVVLAGGGEQFF.